Shown below are 22 T cell receptor beta chains from a single sample sequenced in a study of T cell therapy after organ transplantation. No antigen has been assigned to these receptors. TCRdb's table, derived via immunoSEQ multiplex PCR, lists solely in-frame clones and lacks some. The table lists 45,000 to 50,000 clones, 94% of them singletons, with 2.5% to 3.5% in the top ten. The material sequenced was CD8+ T cells from blood, taken before autologous CMV-specific T cell therapy. These receptors were obtained from a human patient who had received a solid organ transplant and had CMV disease.

The CDR3 loop is CASSLGQGTEAFF. Here the CDR3 DNA reads TGTGCCAGTAGTTTAGGGCAGGGGACTGAAGCTTTCTTT. This rearrangement joins TRBV19 to TRBJ1-1, with a weak D call TRBD1 (6 bases). V was shortened by 5 bases and J by 5 bases, with 12 bases between the two germline ends. This CDR3 spans 13 amino acids. Germline values: CDR1 LNHDA, CDR2 SQIVND (reference sequence).

The chain joins TRBV29-1 to TRBJ2-7; D remains unclear. The CDR3 consists of 12 residues. Trimming removed 6 bases from V and 0 bases from J, with 9 bases in between. Per germline, CDR1 SQVTM and CDR2 ANQGSEA. CDR3 loop: CSVGLVSYEQYF. CDR3 bases: TGCAGCGTCGGTTTGGTCTCCTACGAGCAGTACTTC.

The V call is TRBV6-5, the J call TRBJ1-2; maybe TRBD1 (5 bases). The V gene's germline CDR1 is MNHEY and CDR2 SVGAGI. With 6 bases removed from V and 6 bases from J, the gap between germline ends came to 20 bases. This CDR3 spans 15 amino acids. CDR3 sequence reads: CASSPTGTPQNGYTF. The DNA for the CDR3 is TGTGCCAGCAGCCCTACAGGCACTCCCCAAAATGGCTACACCTTC.

This clone was recorded a few times. This sequence joins TRBV30 and TRBJ1-1; D uncertain. The germline V gene has CDR1 GTSNPN and CDR2 SVGIG (reference sequence). The CDR3 spans 12 residues. The CDR3 DNA follows: TGTGTAATGGTGGGCCAAAACACTGAAGCTTTCTTT. Translation: CVMVGQNTEAFF.

The CDR3 DNA reads as TGCAGCGTTGGCTCATTTAGCGAGACCCAGTACTTC. This gives the protein CSVGSFSETQYF. The chain combines TRBV29-1 with TRBJ2-5; D remains ambiguous. The length of the CDR3 is 12 residues. Germline lookup yields CDR1 SQVTM and CDR2 ANQGSEA. The V end lost 4 bases, the J end lost 5 bases, and 11 bases lay between the germline ends.

This clone appeared a single time. The genes are TRBV6-5 and TRBJ1-5, with 9 nucleotides matching TRBD1. V gave up 7 bases and J gave up 6 bases; unmatched junction bases: 4. CDR3 size: 13 residues. Germline V gene lookup returns CDR1 MNHEY and CDR2 SVGAGI. CDR3 bases: TGTGCCAGCACCGGGACAGGGTCTCAGCCCCAGCATTTT. Translated, it gives CASTGTGSQPQHF.

This clone was seen a single time. This chain joins TRBV10-2 and TRBJ2-7, with D maybe TRBD2 (6 bases). This CDR3 is 15 amino acids long. V lost 6 bases and J 0 bases, leaving 15 bases between the germline ends. In germline, CDR1 is WSHSY, CDR2 SAAADI. The CDR3 bases are TGCGCCAGCAGGGACGAGGGAGGTGGCTCCTACGAGCAGTACTTC. Translating it yields CASRDEGGGSYEQYF.

The V call is TRBV6-4, the J call TRBJ2-3; 9 bases are a match to TRBD1. Losses at the gene ends were 11 bases for V and 2 bases for J; bases not matched to a gene: 5. Germline V CDR1 and CDR2: MRHNA, SNTAGT. The CDR3 is 13 amino acids. This chain's CDR3 is CASRDRDTDTQYF. CDR3 DNA sequence: TGTGCCTCCCGGGACAGGGACACAGATACGCAGTATTTT.

This chain uses TRBV9 with TRBJ2-2; TRBD2 agrees at 10 bases. The CDR3 totals 16 residues. Germline-derived CDR1 and CDR2 are SGDLS and YYNGEE. Unmatched junction bases numbered 2, after V lost 2 bases and J lost 1 base. CDR3 sequence reads: CASSVLAGENTGELFF. The CDR3 DNA reads as TGTGCCAGCAGCGTGCTAGCGGGGGAGAACACCGGGGAGCTGTTTTTT.

The V call is TRBV19, the J call TRBJ1-4; the D gene is possibly TRBD1 (6 bases). CDR1 is LNHDA, CDR2 SQIVND, per germline (reference sequence). Trimming took 1 base from V and 4 from J, leaving 13 bases between them. The CDR3 is 16 residues long. Here the CDR3 reads CASSIGGGALNEKLFF. The DNA of the CDR3 is TGTGCCAGTAGTATAGGTGGGGGGGCCCTTAATGAAAAACTGTTTTTT. The full variable domain, completed using reference TRBV19 and TRBJ1-4, is DGGITQSPKYLFRKEGQNVTLSCEQNLNHDAMYWYRQDPGQGLRLIYYSQIVNDFQKGDIAEGYSVSREKKESFPLTVTSAQKNPTAFYLCASSIGGGALNEKLFFGSGTQLSVL.

V is TRBV29-1 and J is TRBJ2-3; D is ambiguous. Trimming shortened V by 6 bases and J by 3 bases, and 10 bases separated the two germline ends. CDR1 is SQVTM and CDR2 is ANQGSEA in the germline V gene. The CDR3 has 12 amino acids. CDR3 DNA: TGCAGCGTCGGCGCCAGAACAGATACGCAGTATTTT. It encodes CSVGARTDTQYF.

The genes are TRBV4-1 and TRBJ1-1; no firm D call. The CDR3 is 15 residues long. Trimming took off 1 base at V and 4 bases at J, with 13 bases between the two ends. The germline V gene has CDR1 MGHRA and CDR2 YSYEKL. The CDR3 loop is CASSQGRGSITEAFF. The CDR3 region has the DNA TGCGCCAGCAGCCAAGGGAGAGGCTCCATCACTGAAGCTTTCTTT.

The chain combines TRBV6-5 with TRBJ2-7, with D perhaps TRBD1 or TRBD2 (5 bases each). Germline V CDR1 and CDR2: MNHEY, SVGAGI. Deletions cut 5 bases from V and 3 bases from J, with 17 bases between. The CDR3 runs to 15 residues. DNA of the CDR3: TGTGCCAGCAGTGGGGCGAGGGCGACATTCTACGAGCAGTACTTC. Its protein is CASSGARATFYEQYF.

The rearrangement joins TRBV5-1 to TRBJ2-3; no clear D gene. Trimming left V 3 bases short and J 1 base short, with 9 bases between. Looked up from germline, CDR1 is SGHRS and CDR2 is YFSETQ. CDR3 size: 14 residues. CDR3 protein: CASSSPSGTDTQYF. The CDR3 bases are TGCGCCAGCAGCTCCCCTAGTGGCACAGATACGCAGTATTTT. Full variable domain (rest looked up from reference TRBV5-1 and TRBJ2-3): KAGVTQTPRYLIKTRGQQVTLSCSPISGHRSVSWYQQTPGQGLQFLFEYFSETQRNKGNFPGRFSGRQFSNSRSEMNVSTLELGDSALYLCASSSPSGTDTQYFGPGTRLTVL.

The V call is TRBV15, the J call TRBJ1-4, with D unclear. This CDR3 contains 12 residues. CDR1 LNHNV and CDR2 YYDKDF come from the germline V gene (reference sequence). V was pared by 3 bases and J by 7 bases, with 6 bases between. The CDR3 here is CATSSSAEKLFF. CDR3 bases: TGTGCCACCAGCAGTTCTGCTGAAAAACTGTTTTTT.

V is TRBV11-3 and J is TRBJ2-5; TRBD1 is a possible D gene (5 bases). The V and J ends lost 7 bases and 3 bases respectively, with 15 bases between them. Germline V CDR1 and CDR2: SGHNT, YENEEA. This CDR3 region has 14 residues. CDR3 coding DNA: TGTGCCAGCATCCAAGGGGATGGGGAAGAGACCCAGTACTTC. As protein: CASIQGDGEETQYF.

The chain has TRBV30 and TRBJ2-7; no definite D call. Germline CDR1 reads GTSNPN; CDR2 reads SVGIG (reference sequence). V lost 2 bases and J 1 base, leaving 9 bases between the germline ends. This CDR3 is 13 amino acids long. Here the CDR3 DNA reads TGTGCCTGGAGTTCTCCCCTGTCCTACGAGCAGTACTTC. Translated, it gives CAWSSPLSYEQYF.

The chain employs TRBV14 and TRBJ1-6; D unresolved. V lost 8 bases and J 8 bases, leaving 13 bases between the germline ends. The CDR3 covers 13 residues. From germline, CDR1 is SGHDN and CDR2 FVKESK. The CDR3 bases are TGTGCCAGCTCGGGAGGAGCATATTCACCCCTCCACTTT. Protein product: CASSGGAYSPLHF.

The rearrangement links TRBV5-4 to TRBJ1-2; D is unclear. Germline lookup yields CDR1 SGHNT and CDR2 YYREEE (reference sequence). The CDR3 runs 14 residues. Trimming pared 0 bases from V and 2 bases from J, leaving 8 bases between. CDR3 residues: CASSLGAPNYGYTF. As DNA, the CDR3 is TGTGCCAGCAGCTTGGGAGCCCCAAACTATGGCTACACCTTC. The variable domain in full, completed from reference TRBV5-4 and TRBJ1-2, reads ETGVTQSPTHLIKTRGQQVTLRCSSQSGHNTVSWYQQALGQGPQFIFQYYREEENGRGNFPPRFSGLQFPNYSSELNVNALELDDSALYLCASSLGAPNYGYTFGSGTRLTVV.

The chain employs TRBV2 and TRBJ2-1; 16 nucleotides match TRBD2. The germline V gene has CDR1 SNHLY and CDR2 FYNNEI. The CDR3 is 18 amino acids. V shed 6 bases, J shed 5 bases, and the junction held 10 bases outside the gene matches. CDR3 residues: CASREGAGTSGRDNEQFF. CDR3 in DNA: TGTGCCAGCAGGGAGGGTGCCGGGACTAGCGGGAGGGACAATGAGCAGTTCTTC.

This rearrangement joins TRBV14 to TRBJ1-1; TRBD1 is a possible D gene (5 bases). V shed 0 bases and J shed 0 bases, with 14 bases lying between them. The CDR3 is 17 amino acids. From germline, CDR1 is SGHDN and CDR2 FVKESK. The CDR3 DNA is TGTGCCAGCAGCCAAGACATCGGGCGGGGGATGAACACTGAAGCTTTCTTT. Residues: CASSQDIGRGMNTEAFF.

CDR3 nucleotide sequence: TGTGCCAGCAGTCCCGGGACAGGCTACGAGCAGTACTTC. Translation gives CASSPGTGYEQYF. This chain uses TRBV14 with TRBJ2-7, with 8 positions matching TRBD1. With 6 bases clipped from V and 3 bases from J, the junction kept 4 bases outside the gene matches. The germline CDR1 and CDR2 sequences are SGHDN and FVKESK. CDR3 length: 13 residues.